The 11 T cell receptor beta chains presented below share a single source sample, sequenced in a study of blood T cell repertoires in COVID-19 (dated by TCRdb to about 2020). Library generation was performed with the immunoSEQ multiplex PCR assay. TCRdb holds this immuneACCESS table with in-frame rearrangements only. Some clones are missing; in checked studies, unresolved V genes explain under half, and the rest has no known cause. This sample gives 100,000 to 130,000 clones in total; 88% of them show up just once. Less than 2.5% of the sample is taken by the ten largest. Sequencing was performed on peripheral blood. The receptor set was obtained from a human donor in a cohort sampled during active COVID-19.

The V gene is TRBV7-9, the J gene TRBJ2-5; D might be TRBD2 (6 bases). Germline values: CDR1 SEHNR, CDR2 FQNEAQ (reference sequence). CDR3 length equals 15 residues. V was clipped by 5 bases and J by 2 bases, with 15 bases between them. This CDR3 is CASSPSGGIQETQYF. CDR3 coding DNA: TGTGCCAGCAGCCCGAGTGGGGGGATTCAAGAGACCCAGTACTTC. Full variable domain (rest looked up from reference TRBV7-9 and TRBJ2-5): DTGVSQNPRHKITKRGQNVTFRCDPISEHNRLYWYRQTLGQGPEFLTYFQNEAQLEKSRLLSDRFSAERPKGSFSTLEIQRTEQGDSAMYLCASSPSGGIQETQYFGPGTRLLVL.

This clone is a singleton in its sample. This chain joins TRBV6-5 and TRBJ2-3; 10 bases fit TRBD2. The ends lost 7 bases at V and 6 bases at J; junction bases unmatched: 10. The CDR3 is 15 amino acids. Germline CDR1 reads MNHEY; CDR2 reads SVGAGI. CDR3 protein: CASNTIAGGPDTQYF. The DNA of the CDR3 is TGTGCCAGCAATACCATAGCGGGGGGCCCCGATACGCAGTATTTT.

The CDR3 DNA reads TGTGCCAGCACCGACAGGGTGAACACTGAAGCTTTCTTT. It translates to CASTDRVNTEAFF. The genes are TRBV12-3 or TRBV12-4 and TRBJ1-1, with 7 bases identical to TRBD1. The CDR3 loop spans 13 amino acids. J was trimmed by 0 bases and V by 7 bases; bases with no gene match: 2.

This chain connects TRBV4-2 to TRBJ2-2, with a weak D call TRBD2 (6 bases). This CDR3 comprises 18 residues. Trimming left V 4 bases short and J 2 bases short, with 20 bases between. The germline V gene has CDR1 LGHNA and CDR2 YNFKEQ. The CDR3 DNA follows: TGTGCCAGCAGCCGCCGGGGTGGGGCGGGATTAAACACCGGGGAGCTGTTTTTT. Translating it yields CASSRRGGAGLNTGELFF.

This chain uses TRBV10-3 with TRBJ1-5, with D unclear. V gave up 3 bases and J gave up 4 bases, with 10 bases separating them. This CDR3 comprises 14 residues. Per the germline V gene, CDR1 is ENHRY and CDR2 is SYGVKD. CDR3 nucleotides: TGTGCCATCAGTGAAAGTGGCGGTAATCAGCCCCAGCATTTT. Translated: CAISESGGNQPQHF.

The chain employs TRBV2 and TRBJ1-2; unclear D gene. This CDR3 has 11 residues. The germline CDR1 and CDR2 sequences are SNHLY and FYNNEI. V dropped 4 bases and J dropped 4 bases, with 4 bases sitting between them. This CDR3 reads CASSASYGYTF. CDR3 nucleotides: TGTGCCAGCAGTGCCAGCTATGGCTACACCTTC. Looking up the rest from reference TRBV2 and TRBJ1-2 gives the full variable domain: EPEVTQTPSHQVTQMGQEVILRCVPISNHLYFYWYRQILGQKVEFLVSFYNNEISEKSEIFDDQFSVERPDGSNFTLKIRSTKLEDSAMYFCASSASYGYTFGSGTRLTVV.

The chain joins TRBV3-1 (or the pseudogene TRBV3-2) to TRBJ2-2; 11 bases are a match to TRBD1. Germline trimming cut 8 bases from V and 1 base from J; bases unmatched to any gene: 12. This CDR3 spans 18 amino acids. Germline CDR1 LGHDT, CDR2 YNNKEL (reference sequence). CDR3 protein: CASLAIEGQGGNTGELFF. The CDR3 nucleotides are TGTGCCAGCCTCGCGATAGAGGGACAGGGGGGGAACACCGGGGAGCTGTTTTTT.

This chain links TRBV10-2 with TRBJ2-1; possible D gene TRBD2, 6 bases. CDR1 WSHSY and CDR2 SAAADI come from the germline V gene. The CDR3 is 15 amino acids. Trimming pared 0 bases from V and 1 base from J, leaving 7 bases between. CDR3 sequence (DNA): TGCGCCAGCAGTGAGTCGGGGACTTCCTACAATGAGCAGTTCTTC. Its protein is CASSESGTSYNEQFF.

This chain connects TRBV10-2 to TRBJ1-1; no definite D call. CDR3 length equals 14 residues. CDR1 WSHSY and CDR2 SAAADI come from the germline V gene. With 0 bases removed from V and 1 base from J, the gap between germline ends came to 6 bases. CDR3 residues: CASSESASNTEAFF. The CDR3 bases are TGCGCCAGCAGTGAGTCGGCATCGAACACTGAAGCTTTCTTT.

J is TRBJ2-1 and V is TRBV27; no reliable D call. V was clipped by 2 bases and J by 7 bases, with 6 bases between them. Germline V CDR1 and CDR2: MNHEY, SMNVEV (reference sequence). This CDR3 is 12 amino acids long. CDR3: CASSLRGNEQFF. As DNA, the CDR3 is TGTGCCAGCAGTTTAAGAGGAAATGAGCAGTTCTTC.

J is TRBJ1-4 and V is TRBV28; TRBD1 agrees at 7 bases. Trimming at V came to 4 bases and at J to 6 bases, leaving 5 bases not matched to a gene. The CDR3 covers 14 residues. CDR1 MDHEN and CDR2 SYDVKM come from the germline V gene. CDR3 region: CASSSQGLDEKLFF. CDR3 nucleotide sequence: TGTGCCAGCAGTTCACAGGGGTTAGATGAAAAACTGTTTTTT.